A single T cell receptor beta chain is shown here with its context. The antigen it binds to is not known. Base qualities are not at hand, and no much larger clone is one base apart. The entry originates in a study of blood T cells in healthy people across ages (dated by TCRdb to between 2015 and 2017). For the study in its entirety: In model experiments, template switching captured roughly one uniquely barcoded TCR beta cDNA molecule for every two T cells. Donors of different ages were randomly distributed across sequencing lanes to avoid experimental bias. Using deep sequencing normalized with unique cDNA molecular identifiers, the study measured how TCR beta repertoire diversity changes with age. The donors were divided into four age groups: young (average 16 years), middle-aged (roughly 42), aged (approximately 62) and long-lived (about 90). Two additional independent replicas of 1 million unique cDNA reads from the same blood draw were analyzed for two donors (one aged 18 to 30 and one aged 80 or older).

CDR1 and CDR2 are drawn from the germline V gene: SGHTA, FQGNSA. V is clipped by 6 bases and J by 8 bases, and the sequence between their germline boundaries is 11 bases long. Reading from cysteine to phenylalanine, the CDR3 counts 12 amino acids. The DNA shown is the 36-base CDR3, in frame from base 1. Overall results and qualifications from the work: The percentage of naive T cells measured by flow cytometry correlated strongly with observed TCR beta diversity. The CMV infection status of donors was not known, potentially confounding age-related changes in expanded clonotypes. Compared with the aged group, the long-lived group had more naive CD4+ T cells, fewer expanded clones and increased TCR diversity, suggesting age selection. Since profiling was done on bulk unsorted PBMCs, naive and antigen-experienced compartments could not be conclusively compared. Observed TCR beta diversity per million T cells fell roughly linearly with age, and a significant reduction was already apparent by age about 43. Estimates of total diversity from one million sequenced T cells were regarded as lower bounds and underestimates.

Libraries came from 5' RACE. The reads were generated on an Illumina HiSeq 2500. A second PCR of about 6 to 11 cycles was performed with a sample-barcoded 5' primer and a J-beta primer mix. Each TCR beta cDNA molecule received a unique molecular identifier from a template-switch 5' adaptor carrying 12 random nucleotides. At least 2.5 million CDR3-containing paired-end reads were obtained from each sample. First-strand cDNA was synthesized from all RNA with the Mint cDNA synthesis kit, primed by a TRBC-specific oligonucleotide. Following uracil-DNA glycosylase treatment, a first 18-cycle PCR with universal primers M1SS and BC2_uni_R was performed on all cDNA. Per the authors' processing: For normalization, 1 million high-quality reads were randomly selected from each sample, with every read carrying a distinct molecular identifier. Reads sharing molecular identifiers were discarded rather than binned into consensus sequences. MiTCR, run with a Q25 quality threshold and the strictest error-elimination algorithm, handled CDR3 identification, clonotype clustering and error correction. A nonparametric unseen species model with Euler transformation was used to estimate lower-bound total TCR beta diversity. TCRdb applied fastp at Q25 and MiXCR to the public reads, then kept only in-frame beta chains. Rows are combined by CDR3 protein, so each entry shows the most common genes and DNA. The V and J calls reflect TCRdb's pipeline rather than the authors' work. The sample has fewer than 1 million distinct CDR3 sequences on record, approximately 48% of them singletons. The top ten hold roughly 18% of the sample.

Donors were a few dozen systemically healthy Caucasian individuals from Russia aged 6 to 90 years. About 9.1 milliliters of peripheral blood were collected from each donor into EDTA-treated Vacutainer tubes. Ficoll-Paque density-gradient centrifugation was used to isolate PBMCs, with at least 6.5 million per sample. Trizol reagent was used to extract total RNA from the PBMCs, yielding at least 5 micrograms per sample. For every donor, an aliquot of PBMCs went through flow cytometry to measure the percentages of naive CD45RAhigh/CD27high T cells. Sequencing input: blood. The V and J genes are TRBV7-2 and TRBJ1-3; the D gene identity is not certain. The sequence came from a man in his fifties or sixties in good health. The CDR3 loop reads CASSAFGDTIYF. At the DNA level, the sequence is TGTGCCAGCAGTGCGTTTGGGGACACCATATATTTT.